This T cell receptor (beta chain) was documented in a study of early T cells in non-severe SARS-CoV-2 infection. Overall study context: Chains from this unsorted whole-blood bulk RNA could not be paired.

Germline CDR1 reads SGHKS; CDR2 reads YYEKEE (reference sequence). V was pared by 4 bases and J by 1 base, with 11 bases between. This CDR3 region has 15 residues. Whole-study findings and limits: Matching with VDJdb favored anti-spike CD8 responses (missing private and CD4 specificities).

Molecules of cDNA were individually given unique molecular identifiers that were attached to them. Using its own MiXCR run on the 5' RACE reads, TCRdb lists one record per CDR3 protein. This sample yields just under 65,000 distinct CDR3 sequences, of which under 15% are seen a single time; around 4.2% belongs to the top ten. About this clonotype: Its antigen is as yet unknown.

The sample consisted of whole blood. The receptor was derived from an adult who was a healthcare worker with PCR-confirmed SARS-CoV-2 infection or an uninfected control (not recorded which). The rearrangement links TRBV5-5 to TRBJ2-2; D gene uncertain. The CDR3 loop reads CASSPTWENTGELFF. The CDR3 DNA is TGTGCCAGCAGCCCCACGTGGGAGAACACCGGGGAGCTGTTTTTT.